The clone carrying this T cell receptor (beta chain) occurred once. The sample originates from a study of CD4 and CD8 cells across lung adenocarcinoma regions. MiXCR, run by TCRdb on the PCR reads, gives a single entry per CDR3 protein. The sample shows about 25,000 distinct CDR3 sequences, 40% to 60% of them seen only once. Localized lung adenocarcinoma, a non-small cell lung cancer, affected the donors. The CDR3 loop spans 15 amino acids. V dropped 7 bases and J dropped 1 base, with 14 bases sitting between them. The germline V gene has CDR1 MNHNS and CDR2 SASEGT. The TCR was taken from a male donor with lung adenocarcinoma. The CD4 and CD8 labels of this study may be unreliable. Sequencing was carried out using CD8+ T cells from the center of a lung tumor. The rearrangement joins TRBV6-1 to TRBJ2-4; D gene uncertain. The CDR3 protein is CASIGNIEAKNIQYF. Here the CDR3 DNA reads TGTGCCAGCATTGGCAACATCGAGGCCAAAAACATTCAGTACTTC.